A selection of T cell receptor beta chains follows, all from one sample in a study of response to subunit inactivated influenza vaccine. TCRdb independently ran MiXCR on the RT-PCR reads; one entry per CDR3 protein. Counted here are some 540,000 distinct CDR3 sequences, 20% to 25% occurring once; the ten biggest clones make up approximately 3%. A further study also used this sample, focusing on T cells expressing NK-cell markers.

This specimen was CD4+ T cells sorted from PBMCs, taken 11 to 12 days after vaccination. The receptor source for this set is a man in his fifties or sixties who received an inactivated influenza vaccine. The CDR3 runs from the conserved cysteine through the conserved F or W. The order of the fields is J gene, clone size, V gene, D gene, CDR3 protein, CDR3 DNA. A D gene is named only where the DNA matches it firmly. Part of the rows lack a size; the others show once, few, many or a class for expanded clones.

TRBJ2-6,NA,TRBV6-2/TRBV6-3,NA,CASRTPGRSSGANVLTF,TGTGCCAGCCGAACGCCGGGACGCAGCTCTGGGGCCAACGTCCTGACTTTC
TRBJ1-6,NA,TRBV4-2,NA,CASSQDGGYNSPLHF,TGTGCCAGCAGCCAAGATGGGGGCTATAATTCACCCCTCCACTTT
TRBJ1-5,NA,TRBV2,TRBD1,CASRGTGGGQPQHF,TGTGCCAGCAGAGGAACAGGGGGGGGTCAGCCCCAGCATTTT
TRBJ2-3,NA,TRBV2,NA,CASSADYVGTDTQYF,TGTGCCAGCAGTGCTGACTACGTCGGCACAGATACGCAGTATTTT
TRBJ2-1,few,TRBV11-2,TRBD2,CASSSTPGLGFF,TGTGCCAGCAGCTCAACCCCGGGACTAGGGTTCTTC
TRBJ2-5,NA,TRBV7-2,TRBD2,CASSPRTSGVETQYF,TGTGCCAGCAGCCCCAGGACTAGCGGCGTCGAGACCCAGTACTTC
TRBJ2-5,NA,TRBV20-1,TRBD1,CSASRDRAETQYF,TGCAGTGCTAGTCGCGACAGGGCAGAGACCCAGTACTTC
TRBJ2-1,few,TRBV5-1,TRBD2,CASSWTSGTYNEQFF,TGCGCCAGCAGCTGGACTAGCGGGACCTACAATGAGCAGTTCTTC
TRBJ2-1,few,TRBV5-1,NA,CASSRDNTYNEQFF,TGCGCCAGCAGCAGGGACAACACCTACAATGAGCAGTTCTTC
TRBJ2-7,NA,TRBV9,NA,CASSGMPGSHEQYF,TGTGCCAGCAGCGGGATGCCAGGGAGTCACGAGCAGTACTTC
TRBJ2-7,NA,TRBV7-8,NA,CASSTRIAYEQYF,TGTGCCAGCAGCACTCGGATCGCCTACGAGCAGTACTTC
TRBJ1-3,few,TRBV5-1,NA,CASATGGGNTIYF,TGCGCCAGCGCCACCGGGGGAGGAAACACCATATATTTT
TRBJ1-4,NA,TRBV12-3/TRBV12-4,TRBD1,CASRADRDKLFF,TGTGCCAGCAGAGCCGACAGGGACAAACTGTTTTTT
TRBJ2-1,many,TRBV29-1,NA,CSVEITGGNEQFF,TGCAGCGTTGAGATTACTGGAGGGAATGAGCAGTTCTTC
TRBJ2-5,many,TRBV5-1,NA,CASSLAPQETQYF,TGTGCCAGCAGTCTAGCACCCCAAGAGACCCAGTACTTC
TRBJ1-5,NA,TRBV12-3/TRBV12-4,NA,CASSLAVSNQPQHF,TGTGCCAGCAGTTTAGCAGTGAGCAATCAGCCCCAGCATTTT
TRBJ2-5,few,TRBV7-2,NA,CASSLVTVGVTQYF,TGTGCCAGCAGCTTAGTGACAGTTGGAGTGACCCAGTACTTC
TRBJ2-1,many,TRBV20-1,NA,CSAGGAGQGSEQFF,TGCAGTGCTGGGGGGGCAGGACAGGGCTCTGAGCAGTTCTTC
TRBJ1-4,NA,TRBV15,NA,CATSRGQSNEKLFF,TGTGCCACCAGCAGGGGACAATCTAATGAAAAACTGTTTTTT
TRBJ2-7,NA,TRBV6-5,NA,CASSYSQRALKYF,TGTGCCAGCAGTTACTCGCAGCGGGCGTTGAAATACTTC
TRBJ2-5,NA,TRBV12-3/TRBV12-4,TRBD1,CASSTGTGRNQYF,TGTGCCAGCAGTACAGGGACAGGGAGGAATCAGTACTTC
TRBJ2-1,few,TRBV3-1,NA,CASSLIDEQFF,TGTGCCAGCAGCCTGATAGATGAGCAGTTCTTC
TRBJ2-5,many,TRBV6-2/TRBV6-3,TRBD1,CASIRQGAWETQYF,TGTGCCAGCATCAGACAGGGGGCTTGGGAGACCCAGTACTTC
TRBJ2-2,NA,TRBV18,NA,CASSPWQGSTTGELFF,TGTGCCAGCTCACCGTGGCAGGGGAGTACCACCGGGGAGCTGTTTTTT
TRBJ2-5,few,TRBV20-1,TRBD1,CSAPGYRGPGTQYF,TGCAGTGCTCCTGGGTACAGGGGACCGGGGACCCAGTACTTC
TRBJ2-5,NA,TRBV6-1,TRBD2,CASIKREGGETQYF,TGTGCCAGCATTAAGCGGGAGGGTGGAGAGACCCAGTACTTC
TRBJ1-5,few,TRBV19,NA,CASSETRLNQPQHF,TGTGCCAGTAGTGAGACCCGACTAAATCAGCCCCAGCATTTT
TRBJ2-2,NA,TRBV25-1,NA,CASSEWEGQNTGELFF,TGTGCCAGCAGTGAATGGGAGGGACAGAACACCGGGGAGCTGTTTTTT
TRBJ2-3,NA,TRBV7-6,NA,CASSYLTDTQYF,TGTGCCAGCAGCTATCTCACAGATACGCAGTATTTT
TRBJ1-5,few,TRBV20-1,NA,CSATSSGNQPQHF,TGCAGTGCTACCTCTTCGGGGAATCAGCCCCAGCATTTT
TRBJ1-5,many,TRBV11-2,NA,CASSLTDSNQPQHF,TGTGCCAGCAGCTTAACAGACAGCAATCAGCCCCAGCATTTT
TRBJ2-7,few,TRBV20-1,NA,CSAAPVQGSYEQYF,TGCAGTGCAGCCCCGGTACAGGGCTCCTACGAGCAGTACTTC
TRBJ2-2,NA,TRBV3-1,NA,CASSQAPGSNTGELFF,TGTGCCAGCAGCCAAGCCCCGGGGTCGAACACCGGGGAGCTGTTTTTT
TRBJ1-6,few,TRBV5-5,NA,CASSPDAYSPLHF,TGTGCCAGCAGCCCGGATGCATATTCACCCCTCCACTTT
TRBJ2-5,NA,TRBV5-1,TRBD1,CASTRDRATQETQYF,TGCGCCAGCACCCGGGACAGGGCTACCCAAGAGACCCAGTACTTC
TRBJ2-7,NA,TRBV7-8,NA,CASSLLSMGPRQGEQYF,TGTGCCAGCAGCTTGCTTTCCATGGGACCCCGGCAGGGCGAGCAGTACTTC
TRBJ1-6,NA,TRBV18,NA,CASSQNGGRSPLHF,TGTGCCAGCTCGCAGAACGGGGGACGGTCACCCCTCCACTTT
TRBJ2-3,few,TRBV6-2/TRBV6-3,NA,CASSYRDGTDTQYF,TGTGCCAGCAGTTACCGGGATGGCACAGATACGCAGTATTTT
TRBJ2-1,few,TRBV10-3,NA,CAIRGAELDEQFF,TGTGCCATCAGAGGGGCTGAGTTGGATGAGCAGTTCTTC
TRBJ2-2,NA,TRBV7-9,TRBD1,CASSALTGQGSGELFF,TGTGCCAGCAGCGCCTTAACCGGACAGGGGTCCGGGGAGCTGTTTTTT
TRBJ1-1,few,TRBV5-1,NA,CASSSRPPGGKTEAFF,TGCGCCAGCAGCTCGAGGCCCCCCGGGGGGAAGACTGAAGCTTTCTTT
TRBJ2-1,NA,TRBV24-1,NA,CATSDLPGAEQFF,TGTGCCACCAGTGATTTACCAGGGGCTGAGCAGTTCTTC
TRBJ2-1,few,TRBV29-1,TRBD2,CSGLKREGLNEQFF,TGCAGCGGACTTAAGCGGGAGGGCCTCAATGAGCAGTTCTTC
TRBJ1-2,few,TRBV6-5,NA,CASSYLPLSHYGYTF,TGTGCCAGCAGTTACCTACCGTTGAGTCACTATGGCTACACCTTC
TRBJ2-2,few,TRBV3-1,TRBD1,CASSRLRDSPTAGELFF,TGTGCCAGCAGCCGGCTCCGGGACAGCCCAACTGCCGGGGAGCTGTTTTTT
TRBJ2-5,few,TRBV3-1,NA,CASSHGIRGGTETQYF,TGTGCCAGCAGCCATGGAATCAGGGGCGGAACGGAGACCCAGTACTTC
TRBJ2-7,NA,TRBV28,NA,CASGRPPYEQYF,TGTGCCAGCGGTCGACCACCCTACGAGCAGTACTTC
TRBJ2-5,NA,TRBV28,NA,CASSPAAGISQETQYF,TGTGCCAGCAGTCCTGCGGCAGGGATTTCCCAAGAGACCCAGTACTTC
TRBJ1-1,NA,TRBV5-6,NA,CASSPRGVGVTEAFF,TGTGCCAGCAGCCCTAGGGGGGTCGGGGTCACTGAAGCTTTCTTT
TRBJ1-4,NA,TRBV30,NA,CAWSVQIREKLFF,TGTGCCTGGAGTGTACAAATAAGGGAAAAACTGTTTTTT
TRBJ1-1,NA,TRBV2,NA,CASSEGGRRAAEAFF,TGTGCCAGCAGTGAAGGGGGCAGGAGGGCCGCTGAAGCTTTCTTT
TRBJ2-1,few,TRBV5-1,NA,CASTGANSYNEQFF,TGCGCCAGCACGGGGGCTAACTCCTACAATGAGCAGTTCTTC
TRBJ2-4,few,TRBV24-1,NA,CATSEPKGGKNIQYF,TGTGCCACCAGTGAGCCTAAGGGGGGGAAAAACATTCAGTACTTC
TRBJ1-2,few,TRBV12-3/TRBV12-4,NA,CASSQSVVKGYTF,TGTGCCAGCAGCCAGTCAGTGGTGAAGGGCTACACCTTC